This TCR beta chain was identified in a study of T-cell memory formation after mild COVID-19. Study-wide background: Among the donors, TCR clusters were largely specific to each donor.

Germline loops: CDR1 SNHLY, CDR2 FYNNEI. V lost 0 bases, J lost 0 bases, and 8 bases lay in between. The CDR3 has 15 residues. A word on this clonotype: The antigen is unknown.

Overall study findings and caveats: Pre-infection memory showed some responding clones, and this suggested that cross-reactive memory joined. CD4+ contracting clones lay mainly in CM and EM, CD8+ ones in EMRA.

5'RACE with constant-segment primers built TCRalpha and TCRbeta cDNA libraries with UMIs. TCRdb fed the 5' RACE reads into MiXCR, producing one record per CDR3 protein. This sample has fewer than 650,000 distinct CDR3 sequences, with about 20% found just once. This sequence was found in an adult woman who had mild COVID-19 (a few samples of this study predate the infection). Cell type and time point are not known. The sequenced material came from PBMCs or a T cell subset sorted from them (not recorded which). This chain joins TRBV2 and TRBJ2-5, with unresolved D. The DNA for the CDR3 is TGTGCCAGCAGTGAAGCGACAAGGTACCAAGAGACCCAGTACTTC. This sequence encodes CASSEATRYQETQYF.